This T cell receptor beta chain was sequenced for a study of T-cell reconstitution after alpha-beta-depleted transplantation in children listed by TCRdb under 2016. With regard to the full study: The study quantitatively tracked T-cell immune reconstitution after TCRalphabeta/CD19-depleted allogeneic hematopoietic cell transplantation in children using TCR repertoire profiling.

Comments on this clonotype: Its antigen target is currently unknown. One base away there is no much larger clone; base qualities are not given.

Library construction relied on PCR. Instrument on record: Illumina HiSeq 2500. TCR library preparation used molecular barcoding, with unique molecular identifiers applied to normalize quantification of the TCRbeta repertoire. Starting from the raw public reads, TCRdb applied fastp trimming at Q25, assembled clones with MiXCR and retained in-frame beta chains. Rows with a matching CDR3 protein are joined into one entry that keeps the most common DNA and genes. This sample lists around 440,000 distinct CDR3 sequences; under 20% were detected once. The ten largest clones add up to under 30% of the sample. Points the paper makes about the study in general: Over the following months the frequencies of hyperexpanded clones went down, and after one year T-cell counts and TCRbeta diversity were mostly credited to newly produced T cells. The apparently early alphabetaT-cell count recovery about two months after transplant was reportedly dependent on only several hundred rapidly expanded clones derived from non-depleted graft cells. In some patients, the high TCRbeta diversity seen at day 60 was put down to recipient T cells and intrathymic progenitors that had survived conditioning.

The treatment or condition label, read with the paper, signifies: allogeneic hematopoietic cell transplantation with graft depleted of TCRalphabeta T cells and CD19 B cells. The transplant recipients were children given TCRalphabeta/CD19-depleted allogeneic hematopoietic cell grafts. The CDR3 starts with the cysteine, ends with the phenylalanine, and has 18 residues. Here the CDR3 DNA is all that survives: 54 bases in frame from base 1. According to the germline V gene (reference sequence), CDR1 reads LGHDT and CDR2 reads YNNKEL. V drops 0 bases and J drops 1 base, leaving 17 bases in between. Sequenced material: PBMCs, mostly from graft donor cells, taken 360 days after TCRalphabeta/CD19-depleted stem cell transplant. This TCR was recovered from a boy under two years old who had a stem cell transplant for Wiskott-Aldrich syndrome, so the T cells may come from the graft donor. The chain joins TRBV3-1 to TRBJ2-3; the D segment cannot be called with confidence. The CDR3 in this case is CASSQEGKWQARTDTQYF. The bases read TGTGCCAGCAGCCAAGAAGGAAAGTGGCAGGCCCGCACAGATACGCAGTATTTT.